This record covers a single T cell receptor (beta chain). Its cognate antigen has yet to be identified. Base qualities are not at hand, and no much larger clone is one base apart. The sample is drawn from a study of shared clonotypes between healthy human individuals (dated by TCRdb to about 2020). Broadly, across the study: A few men and a couple of women, aged 18 to 49 years, made up the cohort. For each donor, three plates each were used for CD4 naive and CD4 memory, two plates were used for CD8 naive, and one plate was used for CD8 memory. Blood TCR repertoires of about 5 healthy adults were deeply sequenced to estimate repertoire size and the extent of clonotype sharing between individuals. To increase sequencing depth and limit assay-specific biases, TCR repertoire library preparation and sequencing were carried out by different laboratories using diverse techniques. Per donor, leukapheresis produced somewhere between about 0.85 and 9.5 billion PBMCs.

CDR1 and CDR2 are drawn from the germline V gene (reference sequence): LNHNV, YYDKDF. Including cysteine and phenylalanine, the CDR3 has 16 amino acids. The read is trimmed to its CDR3 DNA, 48 bases read in frame from base 1. Cut back by 0 bases and 5 bases, the V and J ends lie 16 bases apart. Using the deep immunoSEQ assay, TCR CDR3 regions were amplified from genomic DNA by multiplex PCR. For each cell subset, the extracted genomic DNA was distributed evenly across all wells of several immunoSEQ 96-well plates, and each plate served as one replicate. For sorted subsets, each replicate PCR was loaded with 200 ng genomic DNA, equivalent to 32,000 or so T cell genomes. The purified libraries were quantified using a Qubit 3.0 fluorometer, sized with a Bioanalyzer 2100, and then quantified again using the KAPA Library Quantification kit. Each immunoSEQ 96-well plate was sequenced on its own single-read 150-cycle Illumina NextSeq 550 flow cell. The study's processing was this. Because only junctional sequences without quality scores were contained in the immunoSEQ output, filtering matching that applied to full-length reads could not be performed. Sequences were annotated with PyIR, a Python wrapper for IgBLAST v1.9, using IMGT germline references to assign V/J genes and CDR3. Any read was removed if the V/J assignment was weak (E-value above 1e-6), the CDR3 was missing, or the read contained stop codons, out-of-frame junctions, or ambiguous translated residues. V3J clonotypes were defined as sequences sharing an identical inferred V gene, J gene, and CDR3 amino acid sequence. Percentage overlap between repertoires was computed as shared unique clonotypes divided by the size of the smaller repertoire. Three approaches were used to assess repertoire richness: RTK rarefaction, the Chao1 estimator, and Recon v2.1 estimates of unobserved clonotypes. Generation probabilities were computed with OLGA for all TCRbeta clonotypes obtained by the gDNA method from a handful of donors. The source is immuneACCESS, and TCRdb retained only in-frame sequences with V and J called. Part of the clones is not carried over; for the studies checked, unresolved V genes explain less than half of this, and the remainder is unexplained. V, J and clone size reflect that table, while D and trimming were determined from the DNA. The table for this sample lists some 2 million clones; roughly 95% of them were counted only once. Approximately 1% of the sample comes from the top ten.

CD8 naive samples consisted of CD45RO-negative cells that were positively selected for CCR7, yielding a CD45RA+CCR7+ population without TemRA cells. The donors were healthy, HIV-negative adults with no recently reported acute infections or vaccinations. All donors were Caucasian adults living in Nashville, Tennessee, USA. Blood was obtained by leukapheresis, after which PBMCs were separated by Ficoll-Histopaque density gradient centrifugation and cryopreserved in liquid nitrogen vapor phase. Analytical flow cytometry was used to check the purity and quantity of every magnetically sorted T cell population. Each sorted fraction had its genomic DNA isolated and then quantified by UV absorbance on a Nanodrop 2000c. On the study overall, not on this receptor specifically: Because the study included only a small number of donors, the genetic and exposure-history diversity represented was limited. Sampling was restricted to blood, and TCR repertoires in tissue are likely to differ from TCR repertoires in blood. Higher generation probabilities were observed for clonotypes shared by all four sorted-subset donors than for non-shared clonotypes. Pairwise subsampling led to the expectation that sequencing depth would affect the degree of clonotype sharing among donors. Across a few donors, approximately 5% of naive CD4, roughly 3.5% of naive CD8, 2% to 2.5% of memory CD4, and about 0.44% of memory CD8 clonotypes were shared. Larger estimated clonotype richness was generally found for naive subsets than for memory subsets. Rarefaction of sorted-subset datasets indicated incomplete sequencing despite the large sequencing depth.

The V gene is TRBV15 and the J gene is TRBJ1-2, with the D gene uncertain. The sequencing sample was made of naive CD8+ T cells sorted from blood. The cell subset or site label of this sample denotes: CD45RA+CCR7+. The clonotype was recovered from a man aged 18 to 29 in good health. Read as DNA, the sequence is TGTGCCACCAGCAGAGAATCAGAGAGTGAACCGTATGGCTACACCTTC. Its protein product is CATSRESESEPYGYTF.